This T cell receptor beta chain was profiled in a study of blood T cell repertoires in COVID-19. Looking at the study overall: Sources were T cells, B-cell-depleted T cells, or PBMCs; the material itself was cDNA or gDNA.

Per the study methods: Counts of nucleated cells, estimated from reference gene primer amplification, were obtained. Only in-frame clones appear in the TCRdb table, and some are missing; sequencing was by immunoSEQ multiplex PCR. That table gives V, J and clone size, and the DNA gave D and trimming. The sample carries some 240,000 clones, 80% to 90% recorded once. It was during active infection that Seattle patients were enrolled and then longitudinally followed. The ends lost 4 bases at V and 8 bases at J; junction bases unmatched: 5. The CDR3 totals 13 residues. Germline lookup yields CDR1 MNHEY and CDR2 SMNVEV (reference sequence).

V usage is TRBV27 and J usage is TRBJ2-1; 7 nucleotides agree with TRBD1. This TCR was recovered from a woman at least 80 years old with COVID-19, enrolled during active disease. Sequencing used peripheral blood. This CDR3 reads CASSSDRVDEQFF. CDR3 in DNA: TGTGCCAGCAGTTCCGACAGGGTGGATGAGCAGTTCTTC.